Listed below are T cell receptor beta chains from one sample, sequenced in a study of Ad26.COV2.S vaccination and SARS-CoV-2 variants. Sequencing was performed with immunoSEQ multiplex PCR; in TCRdb, only in-frame clones are kept and a portion is missing. The sample yields about 440,000 clones, about 90% seen once. The specimen comprised peripheral blood, sampled in a trial of Ad26.COV2.S vaccine versus placebo. These TCRs come from a person between 18 and 65 years old who received the Ad26.COV2.S COVID-19 vaccine or a placebo. Each CDR3 is given with its conserved first and last residue. The order of the fields is clone size, J gene, V gene, D gene, CDR3 protein, CDR3 DNA. D genes are given only for firm matches. Clone size is given for some rows only: seen once, a few or many times, or a class if the clone is expanded.

size: .
J: TRBJ2-1
V: TRBV9
D: .
CDR3: CASSRDPGAYNEQFF
DNA: TGTGCCAGCTCCAGGGACCCAGGCGCCTACAATGAGCAGTTCTTC

size: .
J: TRBJ2-5
V: TRBV28
D: .
CDR3: CASSAPPEAQYF
DNA: TGTGCCAGCAGTGCCCCCCCTGAGGCCCAGTACTTC

size: .
J: TRBJ1-1
V: TRBV15
D: .
CDR3: CATSREGTEAFF
DNA: TGTGCCACCAGCAGAGAGGGCACTGAAGCTTTCTTT

size: .
J: TRBJ2-5
V: TRBV2
D: .
CDR3: CASSERQYQETQYF
DNA: TGTGCCAGCAGTGAGAGACAGTACCAAGAGACCCAGTACTTC

size: once
J: TRBJ2-1
V: TRBV7-9
D: TRBD2
CDR3: CASSPSRSRPGGFYNEQFF
DNA: TGTGCCAGCAGCCCCTCTCGTTCGAGACCGGGAGGTTTCTACAATGAGCAGTTCTTC

size: .
J: TRBJ1-2
V: TRBV19
D: .
CDR3: CASTLGGLFTGYTF
DNA: TGTGCCAGTACCCTTGGCGGGCTTTTTACGGGCTACACCTTC

size: .
J: TRBJ2-2
V: TRBV20-1
D: TRBD2
CDR3: CSASPRGVYTGELFF
DNA: TGCAGTGCTAGTCCTCGGGGGGTTTACACCGGGGAGCTGTTTTTT

size: few
J: TRBJ1-2
V: TRBV6-2/TRBV6-3
D: .
CDR3: CASSYAREIWTYGYTF
DNA: TGTGCCAGCAGTTACGCCAGGGAGATTTGGACCTATGGCTACACCTTC

size: .
J: TRBJ1-3
V: TRBV7-2
D: .
CDR3: CASSSGQGNTIYF
DNA: TGTGCCAGCAGCTCAGGACAGGGAAACACCATATATTTT

size: .
J: TRBJ2-1
V: TRBV5-8
D: .
CDR3: CASSTGLLGYNEQFF
DNA: TGTGCCAGCAGCACGGGACTCCTGGGATACAATGAGCAGTTCTTC

size: .
J: TRBJ2-2
V: TRBV29-1
D: .
CDR3: CSVEFRQDTGELFF
DNA: TGCAGCGTTGAATTCCGGCAGGACACCGGGGAGCTGTTTTTT

size: .
J: TRBJ2-7
V: TRBV5-4
D: TRBD1
CDR3: CASSGTGYEQYF
DNA: TGTGCCAGCAGCGGGACAGGGTACGAGCAGTACTTC

size: .
J: TRBJ1-5
V: TRBV6-2/TRBV6-3
D: .
CDR3: CASSARPELSSQHF
DNA: TGTGCCAGCAGTGCTCGTCCGGAGCTCAGCTCCCAGCATTTT

size: once
J: TRBJ2-3
V: TRBV7-9
D: TRBD2
CDR3: CASSSGLATQYF
DNA: TGTGCCAGCAGCTCTGGACTAGCTACGCAGTATTTT

size: .
J: TRBJ2-5
V: TRBV11-2
D: .
CDR3: CASSLSSETQYF
DNA: TGTGCCAGCAGCTTATCATCGGAGACCCAGTACTTC

size: .
J: TRBJ2-7
V: TRBV27
D: .
CDR3: CASSLGQTGYEQYF
DNA: TGTGCCAGCAGTTTGGGCCAGACAGGCTACGAGCAGTACTTC

size: .
J: TRBJ2-3
V: TRBV19
D: .
CDR3: CASSIGGHTQYF
DNA: TGTGCCAGTAGTATCGGGGGACATACGCAGTATTTT

size: .
J: TRBJ2-4
V: TRBV28
D: .
CDR3: CATVDKLAKNIQYF
DNA: TGTGCCACCGTGGACAAACTAGCCAAAAACATTCAGTACTTC

size: .
J: TRBJ1-4
V: TRBV2
D: .
CDR3: CASSRREGGSEKLFF
DNA: TGTGCCAGCAGTAGGAGGGAGGGGGGTAGTGAAAAACTGTTTTTT

size: .
J: TRBJ1-5
V: TRBV5-6
D: .
CDR3: CASSFGRVPGNQPQHF
DNA: TGTGCCAGCAGCTTTGGACGGGTACCGGGCAATCAGCCCCAGCATTTT

size: .
J: TRBJ1-1
V: TRBV11-2
D: .
CDR3: CASSPAVWGEGTEAFF
DNA: TGTGCCAGCAGCCCCGCCGTGTGGGGTGAGGGTACTGAAGCTTTCTTT

size: few
J: TRBJ1-1
V: TRBV15
D: .
CDR3: CATSRDLAAMNTEAFF
DNA: TGTGCCACCAGCAGAGATCTGGCAGCGATGAACACTGAAGCTTTCTTT

size: .
J: TRBJ2-6
V: TRBV28
D: .
CDR3: CASSLVTRGANVLTF
DNA: TGTGCCAGCAGTTTGGTGACACGCGGGGCCAACGTCCTGACTTTC

size: .
J: TRBJ2-6
V: TRBV5-5
D: TRBD1
CDR3: CASSPRGTGYSGANVLTF
DNA: TGTGCCAGCAGCCCAAGAGGGACAGGGTACTCTGGGGCCAACGTCCTGACTTTC

size: .
J: TRBJ2-7
V: TRBV7-8
D: .
CDR3: CASSLVRYEQYF
DNA: TGTGCCAGCAGCTTAGTTCGGTACGAGCAGTACTTC

size: .
J: TRBJ2-7
V: TRBV7-9
D: .
CDR3: CASSPLGYEQYF
DNA: TGTGCCAGCAGCCCGCTGGGGTACGAGCAGTACTTC

size: .
J: TRBJ2-1
V: TRBV2
D: TRBD1
CDR3: CASSVDRGLHNEQFF
DNA: TGTGCCAGCAGTGTAGACAGGGGCCTGCACAATGAGCAGTTCTTC

size: .
J: TRBJ2-3
V: TRBV7-2
D: TRBD1
CDR3: CASSLQGVSDTQYF
DNA: TGTGCCAGCAGCTTACAGGGGGTGTCAGATACGCAGTATTTT

size: .
J: TRBJ2-7
V: TRBV5-1
D: TRBD1
CDR3: CASSLALGGQRNYEQYF
DNA: TGCGCCAGCAGCTTGGCCTTAGGGGGACAGCGAAACTACGAGCAGTACTTC

size: .
J: TRBJ2-7
V: TRBV7-6
D: .
CDR3: CASSSPLDEQYF
DNA: TGTGCCAGCAGCTCCCCGCTCGACGAGCAGTACTTC

size: .
J: TRBJ2-5
V: TRBV4-3
D: .
CDR3: CASSQEVGLRETQYF
DNA: TGCGCCAGCAGCCAAGAGGTGGGCTTGAGAGAGACCCAGTACTTC

size: once
J: TRBJ2-1
V: TRBV4-3
D: .
CDR3: CASSQDRVTLAGDEQFF
DNA: TGCGCCAGCAGCCAAGATCGGGTAACCTTAGCTGGCGATGAGCAGTTCTTC

size: .
J: TRBJ2-7
V: TRBV19
D: .
CDR3: CASSAQISYSYEQYF
DNA: TGTGCCAGTAGTGCACAGATCTCGTATTCCTACGAGCAGTACTTC

size: .
J: TRBJ1-2
V: TRBV19
D: TRBD1
CDR3: CASTPGGVYGYTF
DNA: TGTGCCAGTACCCCAGGGGGCGTATACGGCTACACCTTC

size: .
J: TRBJ2-7
V: TRBV3-1/TRBV3-2
D: .
CDR3: CASSRGGTDPYEQYF
DNA: TGTGCCAGCAGCCGGGGGGGGACAGATCCCTACGAGCAGTACTTC

size: .
J: TRBJ1-1
V: TRBV19
D: .
CDR3: CASSFSWGPGAENTEAFF
DNA: TGTGCCAGTAGTTTCTCCTGGGGACCGGGGGCGGAAAACACTGAAGCTTTCTTT

size: .
J: TRBJ2-1
V: TRBV5-4
D: .
CDR3: CASSFTSNNEQFF
DNA: TGTGCCAGCAGCTTTACCAGCAACAATGAGCAGTTCTTC

size: .
J: TRBJ2-1
V: TRBV4-2
D: TRBD2
CDR3: CASSQRTSGTSGNEQFF
DNA: TGTGCCAGCAGCCAACGGACTAGCGGGACCTCCGGCAATGAGCAGTTCTTC

size: .
J: TRBJ2-3
V: TRBV28
D: .
CDR3: CASTSYGGFTDTQYF
DNA: TGTGCCAGCACTTCTTACGGGGGCTTCACAGATACGCAGTATTTT

size: .
J: TRBJ2-7
V: TRBV29-1
D: .
CDR3: CSVLTGIGPYEQYF
DNA: TGCAGCGTCCTAACAGGGATAGGTCCCTACGAGCAGTACTTC

size: .
J: TRBJ1-6
V: TRBV7-3
D: .
CDR3: CASSVGTADNSPLHF
DNA: TGTGCCAGCAGCGTCGGGACGGCGGATAATTCACCCCTCCACTTT

size: .
J: TRBJ2-3
V: TRBV27
D: .
CDR3: CASSLFPTDTQYF
DNA: TGTGCCAGCAGTTTATTCCCCACAGATACGCAGTATTTT